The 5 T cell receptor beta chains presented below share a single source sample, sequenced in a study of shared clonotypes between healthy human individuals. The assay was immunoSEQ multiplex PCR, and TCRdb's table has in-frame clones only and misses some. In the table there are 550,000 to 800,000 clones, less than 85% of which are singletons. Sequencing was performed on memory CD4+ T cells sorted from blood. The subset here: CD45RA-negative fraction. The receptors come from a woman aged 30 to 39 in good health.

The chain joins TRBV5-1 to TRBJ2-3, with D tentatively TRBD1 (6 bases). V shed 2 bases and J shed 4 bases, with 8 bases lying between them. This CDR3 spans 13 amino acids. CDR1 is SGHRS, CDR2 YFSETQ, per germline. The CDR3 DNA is TGCGCCAGCAGCTTAACAGGGTCAGATACGCAGTATTTT. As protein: CASSLTGSDTQYF.

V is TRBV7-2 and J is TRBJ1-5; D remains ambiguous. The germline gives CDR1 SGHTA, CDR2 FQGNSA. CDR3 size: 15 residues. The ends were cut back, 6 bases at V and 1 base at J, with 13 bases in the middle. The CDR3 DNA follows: TGTGCCAGCAGTAGGAGGGAAGGCAGCAATCAGCCCCAGCATTTT. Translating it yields CASSRREGSNQPQHF.

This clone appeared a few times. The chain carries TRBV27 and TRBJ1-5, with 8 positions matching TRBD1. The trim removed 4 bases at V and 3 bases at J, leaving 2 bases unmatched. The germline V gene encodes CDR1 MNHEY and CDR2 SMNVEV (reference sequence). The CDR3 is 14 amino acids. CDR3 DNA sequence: TGTGCCAGCAGTTGGACAGGGCCCAATCAGCCCCAGCATTTT. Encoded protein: CASSWTGPNQPQHF.

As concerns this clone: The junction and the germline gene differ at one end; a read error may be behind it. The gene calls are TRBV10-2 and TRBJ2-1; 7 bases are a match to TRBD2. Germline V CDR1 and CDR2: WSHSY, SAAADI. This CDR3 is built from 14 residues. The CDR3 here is CASTEASGYNEQFF. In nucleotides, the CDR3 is TGCGCCAGCACTGAGGCTAGCGGCTACAATGAGCAGTTCTTC.

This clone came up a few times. The CDR3, as DNA: TGTGCCAGCAGTTTGGGGGGGAGGGGTCAGCCCCAGCATTTT. Protein: CASSLGGRGQPQHF. The V call is TRBV28, the J call TRBJ1-5; D possibly corresponds to TRBD1 (5 bases). This CDR3 comprises 14 residues. Germline CDR1 and CDR2: MDHEN and SYDVKM. Trimming cost V 3 bases and J 6 bases, with 12 bases left between them.